The sequence of this T cell receptor (beta chain) was determined in a study of T cell responses to AZD1222 COVID-19 vaccine. Sequenced by immunoSEQ multiplex PCR; TCRdb stores in-frame clones only, minus some. The sample comprises some 84,000 clones, about 83% of which are singletons, and roughly 10% rests with the top ten. The CDR3 runs to 14 residues. Germline-derived CDR1 and CDR2 are SGDLS and YYNGEE. V lost 0 bases, J lost 4 bases, and 7 bases lay in between. The chain combines TRBV9 with TRBJ1-4; unclear D gene. The receptor was derived from an adult who received the AZD1222 COVID-19 vaccine. The specimen comprised peripheral blood, sampled 28 days after the second AZD1222 dose. The CDR3 sequence is CASSVGVGNEKLFF. The CDR3 coding sequence is TGTGCCAGCAGCGTAGGGGTGGGTAATGAAAAACTGTTTTTT.